This entry lists 5 T cell receptor beta chains sequenced from one sample in a study of T cells after yellow fever vaccination. TCRdb analysed the 5' RACE reads with MiXCR anew, one entry per CDR3 protein. The data contain hundreds of thousands of distinct CDR3 sequences, roughly an eighth of them singletons. The sample consisted of PBMCs, taken on the day of the yellow fever booster vaccination. The receptor source for this set is a man aged 25 to 45 who received the YFV17D yellow fever vaccine.

This chain joins TRBV5-5 and TRBJ2-1, with unresolved D. Trimming took off 2 bases at V and 0 bases at J, with 9 bases between the two ends. The CDR3 runs to 15 residues. Germline V gene sequence: CDR1 SGHKS, CDR2 YYEKEE (reference sequence). The CDR3 DNA reads as TGTGCCAGCAGCTTCCTCCAGCACTCCTACAATGAGCAGTTCTTC. Translation gives CASSFLQHSYNEQFF.

V and J are TRBV5-1 and TRBJ2-2; D is possibly TRBD1 or TRBD2 (5 bases each). The germline V gene has CDR1 SGHRS and CDR2 YFSETQ. There are 12 residues in the CDR3. V was cut by 9 bases and J by 8 bases, with 14 bases left in between. The CDR3 DNA follows: TGCGCCACCCGGGACCCCGGTGGGGAGCTGTTTTTT. Protein: CATRDPGGELFF.

This clonotype came up a few times. The chain combines TRBV29-1 with TRBJ2-2; possible D gene TRBD1, 5 bases. In germline, CDR1 is SQVTM, CDR2 ANQGSEA. This CDR3 is 18 amino acids long. V lost 4 bases to trimming and J lost 1 base, with 22 bases between them. The CDR3 DNA reads as TGCAGCGTTGGTCCCCTCGACAGCCCAACCGGGAACACCGGGGAGCTGTTTTTT. It is translated as CSVGPLDSPTGNTGELFF.

V and J are TRBV10-3 and TRBJ2-3; TRBD2 aligns across 7 bases. CDR1 and CDR2 from the germline V gene are ENHRY and SYGVKD. V shed 6 bases and J 4 bases; nucleotides not matched to a gene: 4. The CDR3 is 13 residues long. CDR3 nucleotides: TGTGCCATCAGGGCGGGAGTACCAGATACGCAGTATTTT. This encodes CAIRAGVPDTQYF.

This rearrangement joins TRBV5-1 to TRBJ1-1; D is perhaps TRBD1 (5 bases). The germline gives CDR1 SGHRS, CDR2 YFSETQ. The V end was cut by 4 bases, the J end by 1 base, with 11 bases between. CDR3 length: 14 amino acids. The CDR3 reads CASSGGGGNTEAFF. As DNA, the CDR3 is TGCGCCAGCAGCGGAGGCGGGGGGAACACTGAAGCTTTCTTT.